Below, 10 T cell receptor beta chains from the same sample are listed, as sequenced in a study of response to subunit inactivated influenza vaccine. TCRdb itself ran the RT-PCR reads through MiXCR, one entry per CDR3 protein. The sample lists about 700,000 distinct CDR3 sequences, around 14% occurring once. This sample comprised PBMCs from blood, obtained around two weeks before vaccination. The receptors derive from a man aged 50 to 59 who received an inactivated influenza vaccine.

As to this clonotype: A much larger clone differs from this one at a single base, so this may be a read error. J is TRBJ1-5 and V is TRBV6-2 or TRBV6-3; D ambiguous. Germline assignment: CDR1 MNHEY and CDR2 SVGEGT. Trimming removed 2 bases at V and 2 bases at J, with 4 bases between. This CDR3 has 13 amino acids. CDR3 amino acids: CASSYMGNQPQHF. The CDR3 region has the DNA TGTGCCAGCAGTTACATGGGCAATCAGCCCCAGCATTTT.

This clonotype was recorded a few times. The chain carries TRBV3-1 and TRBJ2-5; D not certain. CDR1 and CDR2 (germline): LGHDT, YNNKEL (reference sequence). The CDR3 length is 13 residues. Trimming pared 3 bases from V and 5 bases from J, leaving 10 bases between. This CDR3 is CASSQGVRETQYF. As DNA, the CDR3 is TGTGCCAGCAGCCAGGGCGTGAGGGAGACCCAGTACTTC.

This clonotype was seen a few times. The CDR3 nucleotides are TGTGCCAGCTCACCACCCTCAGGTCCGGGCGAGCAGTACTTC. Its protein is CASSPPSGPGEQYF. The chain combines TRBV18 with TRBJ2-7, with D hard to call. Germline assignment: CDR1 KGHSH and CDR2 LQKENI. The CDR3 runs to 14 residues. V lost 0 bases and J 6 bases, leaving 12 bases between the germline ends.

This clonotype was seen more than once but under ten times. The DNA for the CDR3 is TGTGCCAGCAGTTACCGTAGCGGCTCCTACAATGAGCAGTTCTTC. This codes for CASSYRSGSYNEQFF. The gene calls are TRBV6-2 or TRBV6-3 and TRBJ2-1, with D possibly being TRBD2 (6 bases). The germline gives CDR1 MNHEY, CDR2 SVGEGT. CDR3 length: 15 amino acids. Trimming removed 2 bases from V and 0 bases from J, with 8 bases in between.

The CDR3 region is CSASDRGGPYGYTF. The DNA of the CDR3 is TGCAGTGCTTCGGACAGGGGAGGTCCCTATGGCTACACCTTC. This chain joins TRBV20-1 and TRBJ1-2, with 9 bases matching TRBD1. The CDR3 extends over 14 amino acids. V gave up 5 bases and J gave up 4 bases; unmatched junction bases: 8. The germline V gene has CDR1 DFQATT and CDR2 SNEGSKA (reference sequence).

Only a few counts were recorded for this clonotype. The genes are TRBV20-1 and TRBJ2-1; D unresolved. Looked up from germline, CDR1 is DFQATT and CDR2 is SNEGSKA (reference sequence). The V and J ends lost 2 bases and 4 bases respectively, with 9 bases between them. There are 13 residues in the CDR3. The CDR3 here is CSARPPSYNEQFF. The CDR3 DNA is TGCAGTGCTAGACCGCCGAGTTACAATGAGCAGTTCTTC.

There are a few counts of this clonotype. The V call is TRBV7-9, the J call TRBJ1-1, with a tentative D call TRBD1 (5 bases). V was trimmed by 1 base and J by 3 bases, leaving 15 bases between them. CDR3 size: 16 residues. From germline, CDR1 is SEHNR and CDR2 FQNEAQ (reference sequence). The CDR3 spells CASSLVSGGADTEAFF. CDR3 coding DNA: TGTGCCAGCAGCTTAGTGTCCGGCGGGGCGGACACTGAAGCTTTCTTT.

The rearrangement uses TRBV5-1 and TRBJ2-3; 9 nucleotides agree with TRBD2. Germline CDR1 is SGHRS and CDR2 is YFSETQ. Germline trimming cut 0 bases from V and 3 bases from J; bases unmatched to any gene: 2. CDR3 length: 15 amino acids. The CDR3 region has the DNA TGCGCCAGCAGCTTGGTTCTAGCGGGAACAGATACGCAGTATTTT. This sequence encodes CASSLVLAGTDTQYF.

The chain carries TRBV9 and TRBJ1-3; TRBD1 might be the D (6 bases). The CDR3 contains 15 residues. Deletions cut 5 bases from V and 0 bases from J, with 12 bases between. Germline V gene sequence: CDR1 SGDLS, CDR2 YYNGEE. In nucleotides, the CDR3 is TGTGCCAGCAGGGACGGGGGCCTCTCTGGAAACACCATATATTTT. This codes for CASRDGGLSGNTIYF.

The chain uses TRBV3-1 and TRBJ2-1, with 10 bases lining up with TRBD2. This CDR3 comprises 16 residues. J lost 9 bases, V lost 8 bases, and 16 bases had no gene match. From germline, CDR1 is LGHDT and CDR2 YNNKEL (reference sequence). The chain's CDR3 is CASGKPSAGGIGEQFF. Here the CDR3 DNA reads TGTGCCAGCGGGAAGCCGTCAGCGGGAGGGATTGGTGAGCAGTTCTTC.